These T cell receptor beta chains were read from a single sample in a study of a mutant IDH1 vaccine in newly diagnosed glioma. Some clones are missing from TCRdb's copy, which holds only in-frame ones; the method was immunoSEQ multiplex PCR. The sample consists of some 29,000 clones, over 70% of them appearing once. Antigens for these TCRs are unknown. The input for sequencing was PBMCs, taken from a glioma patient whose treatment included an IDH1 peptide vaccine. Every receptor here comes from a woman in her twenties or thirties with glioma. Some clones in this sample may be carry-over from other donors' samples. Each CDR3 is given without its conserved first and last residue.

V gene: TRBV9
J gene: TRBJ2-1
CDR3 protein: ASSVGLAGGFYNEQF

V gene: TRBV5-4
J gene: TRBJ2-1
CDR3 protein: ASSSRGRASNEQF

V gene: TRBV7-9
J gene: TRBJ2-7
CDR3 protein: ASSHRNSYEQY

V gene: TRBV5-6
J gene: TRBJ2-5
CDR3 protein: ASSLMAGVRETQY

V gene: TRBV7-7
J gene: TRBJ2-5
CDR3 protein: ASSPRTSGRETQY

V gene: TRBV28
J gene: TRBJ1-1
CDR3 protein: ASSSAGGGETEAF

V gene: TRBV6-5
J gene: TRBJ1-5
CDR3 protein: ASWDPGRAQH

V gene: TRBV11-3
J gene: TRBJ1-1
CDR3 protein: ASSPGNTEAF

V gene: TRBV7-8
J gene: TRBJ2-3
CDR3 protein: ASSLVVGGPWDTQY

V gene: TRBV4-2
J gene: TRBJ1-2
CDR3 protein: ASSQDSGPNYGYT

V gene: TRBV19
J gene: TRBJ1-2
CDR3 protein: ASSMARSYT

V gene: TRBV29-1
J gene: TRBJ2-1
CDR3 protein: SVPVDSYNEQF

V gene: TRBV11-3
J gene: TRBJ2-7
CDR3 protein: ASSLRGWGSEQY

V gene: TRBV6-1
J gene: TRBJ2-3
CDR3 protein: ASSDWATDTQY

V gene: TRBV7-9
J gene: TRBJ2-4
CDR3 protein: ASSNSGAGGKNIQY

V gene: TRBV6-1
J gene: TRBJ1-5
CDR3 protein: ASRSVYSNQPQH

V gene: TRBV9
J gene: TRBJ2-2
CDR3 protein: ASSQTTGTGELF

V gene: TRBV19
J gene: TRBJ2-1
CDR3 protein: ASSIGRTSGRGNEQF